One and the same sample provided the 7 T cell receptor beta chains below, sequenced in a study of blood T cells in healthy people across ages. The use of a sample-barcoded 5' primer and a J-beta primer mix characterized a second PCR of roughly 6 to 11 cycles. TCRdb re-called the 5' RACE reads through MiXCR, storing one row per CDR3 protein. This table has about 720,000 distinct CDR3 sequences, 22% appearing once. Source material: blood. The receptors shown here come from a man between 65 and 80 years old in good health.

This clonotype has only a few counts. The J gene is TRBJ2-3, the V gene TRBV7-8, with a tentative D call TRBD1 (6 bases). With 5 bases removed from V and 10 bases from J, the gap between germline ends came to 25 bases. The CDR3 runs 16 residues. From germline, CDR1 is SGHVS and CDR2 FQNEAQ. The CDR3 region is CASSHGQRYKPLAQYF. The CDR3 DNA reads TGTGCCAGCAGCCACGGACAGCGGTATAAACCTCTTGCGCAGTATTTT.

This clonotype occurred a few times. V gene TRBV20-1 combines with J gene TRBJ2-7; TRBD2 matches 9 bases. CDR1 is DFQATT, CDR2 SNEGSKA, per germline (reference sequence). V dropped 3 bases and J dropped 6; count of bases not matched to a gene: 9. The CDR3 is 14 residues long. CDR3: CSARTPGLASEQYF. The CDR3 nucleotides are TGCAGTGCTAGGACCCCGGGACTAGCTTCCGAGCAGTACTTC.

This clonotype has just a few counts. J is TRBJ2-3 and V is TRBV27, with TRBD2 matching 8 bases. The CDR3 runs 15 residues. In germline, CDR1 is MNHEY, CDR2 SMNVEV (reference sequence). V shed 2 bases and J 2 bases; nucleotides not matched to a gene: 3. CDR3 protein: CASSLKRGHTDTQYF. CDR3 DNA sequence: TGTGCCAGCAGTTTAAAGCGGGGGCACACAGATACGCAGTATTTT.

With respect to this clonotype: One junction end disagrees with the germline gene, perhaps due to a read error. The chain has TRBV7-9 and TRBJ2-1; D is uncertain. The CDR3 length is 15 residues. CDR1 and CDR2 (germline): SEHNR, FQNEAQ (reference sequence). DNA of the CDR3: TGTGCCAGCAGCTCCCCAGGATTACGGTCCTACGAGCAGTGCTTC. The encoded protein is CASSSPGLRSYEQCF.

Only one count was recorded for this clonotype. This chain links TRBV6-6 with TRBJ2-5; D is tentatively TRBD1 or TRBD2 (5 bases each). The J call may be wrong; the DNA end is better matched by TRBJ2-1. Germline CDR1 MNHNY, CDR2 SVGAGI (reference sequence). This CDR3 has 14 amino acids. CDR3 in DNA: TGTGCCAGCAGTTACGGGGACCCAGGGAATGAGCAGTTCTTC. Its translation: CASSYGDPGNEQFF.

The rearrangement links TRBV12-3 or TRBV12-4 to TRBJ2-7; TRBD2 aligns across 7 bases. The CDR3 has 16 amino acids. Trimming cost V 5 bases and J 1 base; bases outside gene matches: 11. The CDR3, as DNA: TGTGCCAGCAGTCCTAAGCGGGGTCCCCCTTCCTACGAGCAGTACTTC. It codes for CASSPKRGPPSYEQYF.

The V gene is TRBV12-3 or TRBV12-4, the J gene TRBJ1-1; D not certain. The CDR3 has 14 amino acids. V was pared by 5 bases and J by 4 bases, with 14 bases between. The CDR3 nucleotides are TGTGCCAGCAGTCCCCACACCTTTGGCACTGAAGCTTTCTTT. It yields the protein CASSPHTFGTEAFF.